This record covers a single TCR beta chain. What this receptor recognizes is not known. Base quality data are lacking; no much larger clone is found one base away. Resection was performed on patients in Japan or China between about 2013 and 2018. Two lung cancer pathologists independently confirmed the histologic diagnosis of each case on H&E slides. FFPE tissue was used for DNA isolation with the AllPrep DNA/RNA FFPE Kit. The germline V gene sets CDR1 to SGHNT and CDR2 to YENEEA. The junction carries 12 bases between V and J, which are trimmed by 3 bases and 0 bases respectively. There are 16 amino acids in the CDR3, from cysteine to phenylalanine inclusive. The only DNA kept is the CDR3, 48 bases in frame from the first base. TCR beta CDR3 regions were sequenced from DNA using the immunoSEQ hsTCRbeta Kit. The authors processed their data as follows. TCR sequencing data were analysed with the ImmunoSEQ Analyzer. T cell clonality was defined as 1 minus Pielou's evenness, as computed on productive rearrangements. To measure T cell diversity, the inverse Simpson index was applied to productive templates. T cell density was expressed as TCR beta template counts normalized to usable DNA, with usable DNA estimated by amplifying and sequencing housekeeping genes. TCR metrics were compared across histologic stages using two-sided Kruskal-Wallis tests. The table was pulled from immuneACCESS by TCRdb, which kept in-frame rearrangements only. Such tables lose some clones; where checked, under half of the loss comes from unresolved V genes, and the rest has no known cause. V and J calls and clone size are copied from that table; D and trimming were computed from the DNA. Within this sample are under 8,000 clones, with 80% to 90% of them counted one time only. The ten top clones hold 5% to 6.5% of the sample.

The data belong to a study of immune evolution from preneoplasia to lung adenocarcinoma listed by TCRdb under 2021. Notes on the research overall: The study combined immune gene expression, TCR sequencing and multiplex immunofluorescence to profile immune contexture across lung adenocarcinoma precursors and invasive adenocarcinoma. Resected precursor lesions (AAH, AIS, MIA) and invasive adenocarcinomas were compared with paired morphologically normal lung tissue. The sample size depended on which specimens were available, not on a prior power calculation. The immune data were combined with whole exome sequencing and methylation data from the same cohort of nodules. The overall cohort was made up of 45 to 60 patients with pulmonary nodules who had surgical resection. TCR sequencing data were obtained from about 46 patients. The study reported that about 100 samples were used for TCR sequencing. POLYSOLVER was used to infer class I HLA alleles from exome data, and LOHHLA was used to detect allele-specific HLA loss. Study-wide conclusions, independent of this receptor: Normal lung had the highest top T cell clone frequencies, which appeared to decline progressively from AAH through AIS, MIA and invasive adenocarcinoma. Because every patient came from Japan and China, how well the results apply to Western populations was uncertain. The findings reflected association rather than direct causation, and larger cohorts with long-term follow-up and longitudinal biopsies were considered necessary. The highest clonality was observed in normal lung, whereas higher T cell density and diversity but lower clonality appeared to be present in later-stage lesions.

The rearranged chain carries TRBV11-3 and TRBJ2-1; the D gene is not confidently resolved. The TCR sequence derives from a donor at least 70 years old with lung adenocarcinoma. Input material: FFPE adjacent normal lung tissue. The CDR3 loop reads CASSLESLSSYNEQFF. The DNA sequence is TGTGCCAGCAGCTTGGAAAGTCTGTCCTCCTACAATGAGCAGTTCTTC.